This TCR beta chain emerged from a study of T cells after yellow fever vaccination. TCRdb reanalysed the 5' RACE reads using MiXCR and keeps one entry per CDR3 protein. The sample lists about 350,000 distinct CDR3 sequences, roughly an eighth occurring once. Looked up from germline, CDR1 is SGHDT and CDR2 is YYEEEE. The V gene lost 0 bases and the J gene lost 0 bases, with 11 bases spanning the gap. CDR3 length equals 16 residues. The rearrangement uses TRBV5-6 and TRBJ2-3; D call uncertain. The specimen was CD4+ T cells sorted from PBMCs, collected 15 days after the yellow fever booster vaccination. The TCR sequence derives from a man between 18 and 35 years old who received the YFV17D yellow fever vaccine. Here the CDR3 DNA reads TGTGCCAGCAGCTTGGTTAAGAGACGTAGCACAGATACGCAGTATTTT. Translating it yields CASSLVKRRSTDTQYF.